This T cell receptor beta chain was sequenced for a study of tumor T cells in aggressive B-cell lymphoma. Some clones are missing from TCRdb's copy, which holds only in-frame ones; the method was immunoSEQ multiplex PCR. Of approximately 4,300 clones listed, about 84% were seen once; the top ten hold 4.5% to 5.5%. V gave up 2 bases and J gave up 2 bases, with 10 bases separating them. Germline CDR1 MNHEY, CDR2 SVGAGI. The CDR3 consists of 15 residues. The chain links TRBV6-5 to TRBJ1-3, with D perhaps TRBD1 (5 bases). Sample: tumor tissue. The receptor was isolated from an adult with diffuse large B cell lymphoma. CDR3 sequence reads: CASSYDRLPGNTIYF. As DNA, the CDR3 is TGTGCCAGCAGTTACGACAGACTCCCTGGAAACACCATATATTTT.